This T cell receptor (beta chain) is drawn from a study of T cells in localized non-small cell lung cancer (dated by TCRdb to the early 2020s). For the study in its entirety: The study examined T cell repertoires in a few hundred patients with early-stage NSCLC and compared tumors with uninvolved tumor-adjacent lungs. All 240 or so NSCLC patients in the cohort were treatment-naive and had localized lung tumors that were resected. Of the NSCLC patients, roughly 130 were male and 85 to 110 were female, and the mean age was approximately 66 years.

Overall results and qualifications from the work: Higher T cell density in blood was associated with longer overall survival, whereas higher clonality in adjacent lung was associated with shorter survival. Uninvolved tumor-adjacent lung showed the highest T cell clonality, higher than tumor, which suggests more focused antigenic responses in the uninvolved tumor-adjacent lung. Because multi-region tumor sequencing was not performed, intratumor heterogeneity could not be ruled out. A median of about 55 of the top 100 tumor clones were detected in paired uninvolved adjacent lung, and 25 to 35 of these tumor clones were also found among the top 100 clones of the paired uninvolved adjacent lung. Because the study design was exploratory, TCR variables were selected using unadjusted p-values without false-discovery rate correction.

Uninvolved adjacent lung was obtained at least 2 cm from the tumor margin, and the absence of atypia was confirmed by two independent pathologists. At diagnosis, tumor, uninvolved tumor-adjacent lung and peripheral blood were collected and then preserved as a mix of FFPE and fresh-frozen material. The table lists this clone with a few counts. The target of this receptor is not known. No base-level quality is on record; no much larger clone is a single base apart. CDR1 SGDLS and CDR2 YYNGEE were looked up in the germline V gene. The CDR3 covers 16 residues, taking in both the cysteine and the phenylalanine. This entry keeps only the CDR3 DNA: 48 bases, framed from base 1. Clipping removes 0 bases from V and 0 bases from J, with 5 as the unmatched junction base count. TCR beta CDR3 regions were sequenced from DNA using the immunoSEQ Assay. The authors processed their data as follows. T cell density was computed as TCR beta template counts normalized to usable DNA estimated by amplifying housekeeping genes. Richness was estimated with the preseqR package, extrapolating to 400,000 templates for PBMC samples and 120,000 templates for tissue samples. Clonality was defined as one minus Pielou's evenness. Differential abundance testing on productive amino-acid clonotypes, with a minimum total count of 5 and an alpha of 0.1, was used to identify tissue-enriched TCRs. The Jaccard Index and the Morisita Overlap Index were used to measure repertoire overlap between compartments. GLIPH grouped TCR beta CDR3s together with public tetramer-defined viral CDR3s, and a viral motif had to include at least three viral sequences and show V-gene enrichment. TCRdb re-hosts the immuneACCESS table, in-frame sequences only. Its copies lack some clones; in the studies checked, an unresolved V gene accounts for under half of them, and the cause for the rest is not known. That table is the source of V, J and clone size, and D and trimming were worked out from the DNA. The sample has over 1,000 clones on record, more than 20% of them singletons. Of the sample, just over 14% falls within the top ten clones.

This sample comprised normal lung tissue next to the tumor, obtained before any cancer treatment. This TCR derives from a woman aged 35 to 75 with stage I squamous cell lung carcinoma. This chain is built from TRBV9 and TRBJ1-1, with 7 central nucleotides matching TRBD1. Read as DNA, the sequence is TGTGCCAGCAGCGTAGAGGGGGCAGCAATGAACACTGAAGCTTTCTTT. The encoded protein is CASSVEGAAMNTEAFF.